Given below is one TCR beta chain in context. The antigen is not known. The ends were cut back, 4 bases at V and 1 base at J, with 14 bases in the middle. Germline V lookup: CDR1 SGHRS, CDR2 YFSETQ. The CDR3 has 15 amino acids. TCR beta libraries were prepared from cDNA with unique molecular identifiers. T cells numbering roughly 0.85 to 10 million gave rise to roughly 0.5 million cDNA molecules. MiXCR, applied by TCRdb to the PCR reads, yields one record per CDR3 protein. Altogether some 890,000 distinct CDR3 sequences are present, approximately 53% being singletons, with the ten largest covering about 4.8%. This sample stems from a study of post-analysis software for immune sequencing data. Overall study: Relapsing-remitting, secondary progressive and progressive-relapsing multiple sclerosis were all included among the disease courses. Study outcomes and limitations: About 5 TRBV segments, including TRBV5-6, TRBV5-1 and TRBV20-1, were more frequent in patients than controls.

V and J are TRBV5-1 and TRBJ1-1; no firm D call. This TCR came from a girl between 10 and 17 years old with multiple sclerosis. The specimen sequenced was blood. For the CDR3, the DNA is TGCGCCAGCAGCATTACCGACAACTCGAACACTGAAGCTTTCTTT. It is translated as CASSITDNSNTEAFF.